The 27 T cell receptor beta chains reported below all come from one sample, sequenced in a study of somatic mutations in cytotoxic T cells in rheumatoid arthritis. Method: immunoSEQ multiplex PCR; TCRdb's copy keeps in-frame clones and lacks some. The sample has roughly 30,000 clones; more than 75% are singletons. Sequenced input: CD8+ T cells sorted from blood. These receptors were collected from an adult with rheumatoid arthritis.

The J gene is TRBJ2-2, the V gene TRBV7-9; either TRBD1 or TRBD2 may supply D (5 bases each). CDR1 SEHNR and CDR2 FQNEAQ come from the germline V gene (reference sequence). V lost 3 bases and J lost 6, with 5 bases in between. CDR3 length: 12 amino acids. The CDR3 protein is CASSLGAGELFF. CDR3 nucleotides: TGTGCCAGCAGCTTGGGGGCCGGGGAGCTGTTTTTT.

V is TRBV15 and J is TRBJ1-4; D is uncertain. V shed 6 bases and J shed 6 bases, with 20 bases lying between them. This CDR3 has 16 amino acids. CDR1 and CDR2 from the germline V gene are LNHNV and YYDKDF (reference sequence). CDR3: CATSRMSSGQDEKLFF. As DNA, the CDR3 is TGTGCCACCAGTAGGATGTCGTCGGGCCAGGATGAAAAACTGTTTTTT.

The V gene is TRBV14, the J gene TRBJ1-2; D not certain. The CDR3 has 15 residues. CDR1 SGHDN and CDR2 FVKESK come from the germline V gene. Trimming took 4 bases from V and 2 from J, leaving 14 bases between them. Here the CDR3 reads CASSPKAQPNYGYTF. CDR3 sequence (DNA): TGTGCCAGCAGCCCCAAGGCCCAGCCAAACTATGGCTACACCTTC.

This rearrangement joins TRBV7-9 to TRBJ2-1; the D gene is possibly TRBD2 (5 bases). The CDR3 sequence is 15 residues long. In germline, CDR1 is SEHNR, CDR2 FQNEAQ (reference sequence). Trimming cost V 4 bases and J 2 bases, with 12 bases left between them. The CDR3 loop is CASSSDFSPYNEQFF. The CDR3 region has the DNA TGTGCCAGCAGCTCGGACTTCTCCCCCTACAATGAGCAGTTCTTC.

V gene TRBV29-1 combines with J gene TRBJ2-1, with a tentative D call TRBD2 (5 bases). CDR1 and CDR2 (germline): SQVTM, ANQGSEA. There are 14 residues in the CDR3. Trimming shortened V by 0 bases and J by 6 bases, and 12 bases separated the two germline ends. The CDR3 nucleotides are TGCAGCGTTGAAGAAATACTAGAAGGCAATGAGCAGTTCTTC. As protein: CSVEEILEGNEQFF.

The chain has TRBV1 and TRBJ1-5. TRBV1 is designated a pseudogene. The length of the CDR3 is 19 residues. The CDR3 region is CTSSQERSGGEWGNQPQHF. Written as DNA, the CDR3 is TGCACCAGCAGCCAAGAGCGATCCGGTGGGGAGTGGGGCAATCAGCCCCAGCATTTT.

This chain connects TRBV9 to TRBJ2-2; D is unclear. Germline V gene data show CDR1 as SGDLS and CDR2 as YYNGEE. CDR3 length equals 15 residues. V was pared by 0 bases and J by 1 base, with 7 bases between. The CDR3 DNA reads TGTGCCAGCAGCGTAGGTGTCCGGAACACCGGGGAGCTGTTTTTT. Protein sequence: CASSVGVRNTGELFF.

The chain couples TRBV30 to TRBJ1-5; weak D call: TRBD1 (5 bases). Germline V gene data show CDR1 as GTSNPN and CDR2 as SVGIG (reference sequence). Trimming cost V 8 bases and J 3 bases, with 14 bases left between them. The CDR3 contains 13 residues. The CDR3 sequence: CAGGEGYNQPQHF. The CDR3 nucleotides are TGTGCCGGGGGGGAGGGTTACAATCAGCCCCAGCATTTT.

This clone was counted a single time. The chain is built from TRBV7-9 and TRBJ2-7; 13 positions agree with TRBD2. V lost 0 bases to trimming and J lost 4 bases; unmatched junction nucleotides: 12. The CDR3 sequence is 19 residues long. CDR1 and CDR2 from the germline V gene are SEHNR and FQNEAQ (reference sequence). The CDR3 reads CASSLARPHGLAGVYEQYF. CDR3 DNA sequence: TGTGCCAGCAGCTTAGCCCGCCCCCACGGACTAGCGGGAGTGTACGAGCAGTACTTC.

J is TRBJ1-6 and V is TRBV6-5; the D is unclear. V gave up 2 bases and J gave up 9 bases, with 11 bases separating them. CDR3 length: 14 amino acids. Germline CDR1 MNHEY, CDR2 SVGAGI. Here the CDR3 reads CASSYPGGGSPLHF. The CDR3 nucleotides are TGTGCCAGCAGTTACCCGGGCGGCGGTTCACCCCTCCACTTT.

This chain uses TRBV13 with TRBJ1-5; D gene uncertain. Trimming cost V 0 bases and J 2 bases, with 8 bases left between them. The germline V gene encodes CDR1 PRHDT and CDR2 FYEKMQ (reference sequence). The CDR3 is made up of 15 amino acids. The DNA of the CDR3 is TGTGCCAGCAGCTTAGGCCTCGGGGGCAATCAGCCCCAGCATTTT. This codes for CASSLGLGGNQPQHF.

The rearrangement uses TRBV7-9 and TRBJ1-2; unclear D gene. V was shortened by 3 bases and J by 4 bases, with 15 bases between the two germline ends. The CDR3 is 15 amino acids. Germline V CDR1 and CDR2: SEHNR, FQNEAQ (reference sequence). The CDR3 is CASSFPGDRFYGYTF. CDR3 nucleotides: TGTGCCAGCAGCTTTCCCGGAGACCGATTCTATGGCTACACCTTC.

The chain recombines TRBV10-1 with TRBJ2-2; D unresolved. V gave up 2 bases and J gave up 5 bases, with 9 bases separating them. Germline CDR1 reads WNHNN; CDR2 reads SYGVQD (reference sequence). The CDR3 is 14 residues long. CDR3 sequence (DNA): TGCGCCAGCAGTGAGGCCCTTCGAACCGGGGAGCTGTTTTTT. As protein: CASSEALRTGELFF.

J is TRBJ1-6 and V is TRBV27; 8 bases agree with TRBD1. The germline gives CDR1 MNHEY, CDR2 SMNVEV (reference sequence). The CDR3 runs 13 residues. With 11 bases clipped from V and 8 bases from J, the junction kept 8 bases outside the gene matches. The CDR3 nucleotides are TGTGCCTCCGGGGACAGGCAATATTCACCCCTCCACTTT. Translation: CASGDRQYSPLHF.

The rearrangement joins TRBV10-3 to TRBJ1-2; D is possibly TRBD1 (5 bases). The germline V gene encodes CDR1 ENHRY and CDR2 SYGVKD. This CDR3 has 12 amino acids. Trimming shortened V by 8 bases and J by 3 bases, and 10 bases separated the two germline ends. This chain's CDR3 is CAILVRDYGYTF. The CDR3 coding sequence is TGTGCCATCTTGGTCAGGGACTATGGCTACACCTTC.

This clone was seen a few times. The rearrangement joins TRBV5-1 to TRBJ2-2; perhaps D is TRBD1 or TRBD2 (6 bases each). Per the germline V gene, CDR1 is SGHRS and CDR2 is YFSETQ. Trimming left V 4 bases short and J 1 base short, with 14 bases between. CDR3 size: 16 residues. CDR3 protein: CASSPAAGQNTGELFF. CDR3 nucleotide sequence: TGCGCCAGCAGCCCCGCGGCGGGACAGAACACCGGGGAGCTGTTTTTT. The variable domain in full, with the rest retrieved from reference TRBV5-1 and TRBJ2-2, is KAGVTQTPRYLIKTRGQQVTLSCSPISGHRSVSWYQQTPGQGLQFLFEYFSETQRNKGNFPGRFSGRQFSNSRSEMNVSTLELGDSALYLCASSPAAGQNTGELFFGEGSRLTVL.

The chain recombines TRBV4-1 with TRBJ1-2; D gene unclear. Germline CDR1 reads MGHRA; CDR2 reads YSYEKL. CDR3 length equals 16 residues. V lost 4 bases to trimming and J lost 5 bases, with 20 bases between them. The CDR3 nucleotides are TGCGCCAGCAGCCCCATAGTGGCGGATTCCACATATGGCTACACCTTC. Residues: CASSPIVADSTYGYTF.

V and J are TRBV29-1 and TRBJ2-1; perhaps TRBD1 as D (6 bases). The CDR3 totals 14 residues. Trimming cost V 0 bases and J 4 bases, with 10 bases left between them. Per the germline V gene, CDR1 is SQVTM and CDR2 is ANQGSEA. The CDR3 DNA reads as TGCAGCGTTGAAGATCGAGGACAGTACAATGAGCAGTTCTTC. This codes for CSVEDRGQYNEQFF.

The rearrangement joins TRBV28 to TRBJ2-3, with 9 bases matching TRBD1. Germline lookup yields CDR1 MDHEN and CDR2 SYDVKM. The V segment lost 6 bases and the J segment 3 bases; nucleotides outside the gene matches: 7. The CDR3 is 15 residues long. The CDR3, as DNA: TGTGCCAGCAGACCACCGGACAGGGGAACAGATACGCAGTATTTT. This translates into CASRPPDRGTDTQYF.

This chain connects TRBV9 to TRBJ1-2; D uncertain. The CDR3 is 14 residues long. Germline CDR1 is SGDLS and CDR2 is YYNGEE. The V gene lost 0 bases and the J gene lost 8 bases, with 14 bases spanning the gap. The CDR3 reads CASSVVTASKGYTF. In DNA form, the CDR3 reads TGTGCCAGCAGCGTAGTCACAGCCTCTAAGGGCTACACCTTC.

The chain recombines TRBV4-2 with TRBJ1-5, with TRBD1 identical over 7 bases. CDR3 length: 15 amino acids. Trimming took 0 bases from V and 6 from J; bases not matched to a gene: 5. Germline V lookup: CDR1 LGHNA, CDR2 YNFKEQ. The CDR3 DNA follows: TGTGCCAGCAGCCAAGATGAGGGGGCTAGTCAGCCCCAGCATTTT. It is translated as CASSQDEGASQPQHF.

Points on this clone: This sample includes further DNA sequences coding for the same CDR3. This sequence joins TRBV14 and TRBJ2-1; possible D gene TRBD2, 6 bases. This CDR3 region has 16 residues. Germline values: CDR1 SGHDN, CDR2 FVKESK. V lost 1 base and J 3 bases, leaving 13 bases between the germline ends. Written as DNA, the CDR3 is TGTGCCAGCAGCCAAGGCGCGGGGCGACTCTACAATGAGCAGTTCTTC. Its translation is CASSQGAGRLYNEQFF.

The chain couples TRBV30 to TRBJ1-5; possibly TRBD1 for D (6 bases). The CDR3 has 13 amino acids. The germline gives CDR1 GTSNPN, CDR2 SVGIG (reference sequence). Between the trimmed V and J ends, which lost 1 base and 11 bases, there was a span of 15 bases. The CDR3: CAWSAGGGRAQHF. The CDR3 DNA reads TGTGCCTGGAGTGCCGGGGGCGGGAGAGCCCAGCATTTT.

This clone was seen only once. J is TRBJ1-4 and V is TRBV19; D is undetermined. The ends were cut back, 6 bases at V and 5 bases at J, with 4 bases in the middle. The germline gives CDR1 LNHDA, CDR2 SQIVND (reference sequence). The CDR3 is 11 residues long. In nucleotides, the CDR3 is TGTGCCAGTAGGGCAAATGAAAAACTGTTTTTT. Its translation is CASRANEKLFF.

The chain recombines TRBV19 with TRBJ2-1; the D is unclear. Germline CDR1 LNHDA, CDR2 SQIVND (reference sequence). The ends were cut back, 1 base at V and 7 bases at J, with 5 bases in the middle. The CDR3 runs to 12 residues. The CDR3 sequence is CASSIGWNEQFF. CDR3 DNA: TGTGCCAGTAGTATAGGATGGAATGAGCAGTTCTTC.

This chain joins TRBV4-2 and TRBJ1-2; TRBD1 is a possible D gene (5 bases). The CDR3 runs 15 residues. Trimming stripped 0 bases from V and 6 bases from J, with 14 bases between. The germline V gene has CDR1 LGHNA and CDR2 YNFKEQ. The CDR3 reads CASSQDGGRADGYTF. In DNA form, the CDR3 reads TGTGCCAGCAGCCAAGATGGAGGCAGGGCGGATGGCTACACCTTC.

V usage is TRBV5-1 and J usage is TRBJ1-2; tentatively, D is TRBD1 (6 bases). V was pared by 0 bases and J by 0 bases, with 9 bases between. The germline CDR1 and CDR2 sequences are SGHRS and YFSETQ. This CDR3 region has 15 residues. The DNA for the CDR3 is TGCGCCAGCAGCTTGGAAGGGGGTACTAACTATGGCTACACCTTC. It translates to CASSLEGGTNYGYTF.